This TCR beta chain was captured in a study of blood T cells in healthy people across ages. About this clonotype itself: No antigen is known for it.

Roughly 10 milliliters was the volume of peripheral blood drawn from each donor. Study-level points and caveats: Reliance upon unsorted PBMCs precluded definitive naive versus antigen-experienced comparison.

A second PCR, run for about 7 to 12 cycles, used a sample-barcoded 5' primer plus a J-beta primer mix. TCRdb used MiXCR to reprocess the 5' RACE reads, holding one entry per CDR3 protein. The data contain some 1.5 million distinct CDR3 sequences, roughly two fifths of them singletons. CDR3 length: 15 amino acids. The V end lost 6 bases, the J end lost 0 bases, and 13 bases lay between the germline ends. The chain employs TRBV12-3 or TRBV12-4 and TRBJ2-3, with a possible D match to TRBD2 (6 bases). The sample was blood. The source of this sequence is a young woman in good health. The CDR3 coding sequence is TGTGCCAGCAGGCCAGTGGGGACTAGCACAGATACGCAGTATTTT. Its translation: CASRPVGTSTDTQYF.